The sequence of this TCR beta chain was determined in a study of tumor and adjacent non-tumor tissue in lung cancer. This clonotype has only a few counts. Likely a read error: the CDR3 ends without its conserved phenylalanine or tryptophan. TCRbeta libraries were built with three rounds of nested PCR, modified from ARM-PCR. TCRdb recomputed calls from the multiplex PCR reads with MiXCR, one row per CDR3 protein. The data contain 100,000 or so distinct CDR3 sequences, 65% of them seen just once; the ten biggest clones take up approximately 18%. The V gene's germline CDR1 is DFQATT and CDR2 SNEGSKA (reference sequence). V gave up 4 bases and J gave up 3 bases, with 9 bases separating them. This CDR3 comprises 12 residues. RNA was extracted from bulk tissue without any cell sorting. This non-tumor lung sample came from over 3 cm beyond the tumor edge.

The chain is built from TRBV20-1 and TRBJ2-5; D remains unclear. This receptor was obtained from a man between 25 and 39 years old with non-small cell lung cancer. The sample was distant non-tumor lung tissue. The CDR3 bases are TGCAGTGCTAAAGTGGGAAAAGAGACCCAGTACTCC. Translation gives CSAKVGKETQYS.